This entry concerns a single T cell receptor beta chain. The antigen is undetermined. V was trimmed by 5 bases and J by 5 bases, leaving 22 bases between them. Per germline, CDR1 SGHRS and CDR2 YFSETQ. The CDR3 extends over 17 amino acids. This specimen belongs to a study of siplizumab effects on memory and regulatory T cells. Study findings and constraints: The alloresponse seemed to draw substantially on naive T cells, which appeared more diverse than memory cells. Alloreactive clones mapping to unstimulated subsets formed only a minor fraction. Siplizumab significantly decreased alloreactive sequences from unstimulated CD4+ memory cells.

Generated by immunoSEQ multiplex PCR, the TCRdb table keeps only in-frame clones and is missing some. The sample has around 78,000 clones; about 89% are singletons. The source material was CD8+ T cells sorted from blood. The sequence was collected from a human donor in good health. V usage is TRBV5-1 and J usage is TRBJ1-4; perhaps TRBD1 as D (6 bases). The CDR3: CASRATPFPGANEKLFF. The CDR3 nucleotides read TGCGCCAGCAGAGCGACCCCTTTCCCGGGGGCGAATGAAAAACTGTTTTTT.